These 11 T cell receptor beta chains came from one sample sequenced in a study of PD-1 blockade in classical Hodgkin lymphoma (TCRdb year 2020). Receptor libraries were prepared by the immunoSEQ multiplex PCR assay. Imported from immuneACCESS, the table was reduced by TCRdb to in-frame sequences with V and J called. These copies leave out some clones; in studies compared against another copy, an unresolved V gene accounts for under half, and the cause of the remainder is not known. The sample includes tens of thousands of clones, with around 75% observed a single time. Of the sample, more than 3% falls within the top ten clones. Per the publication, the time point label means: cycle 4 day 1 (C4D1), after five to seven weeks of nivolumab. Every trial patient had relapsed following autologous stem cell transplantation, and prior brentuximab vedotin exposure was what differed among cohorts A, B and C. Using a Miltenyi CD4+ T cell isolation kit, CD4+ T cells were purified from thawed PBMCs through magnetic negative selection.

Source: CD4+ T cells from blood, taken before the fourth cycle of nivolumab. These receptors were collected from a human donor with classical Hodgkin lymphoma.

Only one count was recorded for this clone. This chain uses TRBV18 with TRBJ2-3; D is unclear. The V end lost 3 bases, the J end lost 0 bases, and 7 bases lay between the germline ends. The length of the CDR3 is 14 residues. In germline, CDR1 is KGHSH, CDR2 LQKENI. The CDR3 DNA reads TGTGCCAGCTCACCGGCCTACAGCACAGATACGCAGTATTTT. This encodes CASSPAYSTDTQYF.

This clone was detected once. The chain joins TRBV10-3 to TRBJ2-2, with D unresolved. The ends were cut back, 6 bases at V and 0 bases at J, with 23 bases in the middle. Germline V gene data show CDR1 as ENHRY and CDR2 as SYGVKD. The CDR3 consists of 19 residues. This CDR3 reads CAIRHTLPGAPPNTGELFF. Here the CDR3 DNA reads TGTGCCATCAGGCACACGCTGCCGGGCGCCCCTCCGAACACCGGGGAGCTGTTTTTT.

The chain employs TRBV28 and TRBJ1-5; 7 bases are a match to TRBD1. Germline V gene lookup returns CDR1 MDHEN and CDR2 SYDVKM. The CDR3 runs 16 residues. The V segment lost 5 bases and the J segment 9 bases; nucleotides outside the gene matches: 16. CDR3 nucleotides: TGTGCCAGCAGTCGGCTTTGGACAGGAATTTCGGGGCCCCAGCATTTT. Its protein product is CASSRLWTGISGPQHF.

This chain connects TRBV19 to TRBJ1-6; 7 bases fit TRBD1. Germline V gene data show CDR1 as LNHDA and CDR2 as SQIVND (reference sequence). The V and J ends lost 6 bases and 1 base, in that order; junction bases with no gene match: 15. The CDR3 sequence is 19 residues long. CDR3 nucleotide sequence: TGTGCCAGTAGCTTTAGGTACACAGGGGAACTTTCCTATAATTCACCCCTCCACTTT. This sequence encodes CASSFRYTGELSYNSPLHF.

DNA of the CDR3: TGCGCCAGCAGCCAAGTTCCTGCAGAGAACACTGAAGCTTTCTTT. Its translation is CASSQVPAENTEAFF. This sequence joins TRBV4-3 and TRBJ1-1; no clear D gene. V gave up 1 base and J gave up 1 base, with 10 bases separating them. Germline V gives CDR1 LGHNA, CDR2 YSLEER. This CDR3 has 15 amino acids.

Only one count was recorded for this clone. V and J are TRBV7-9 and TRBJ2-2; D is uncertain. The CDR3 is 12 residues long. Germline CDR1 reads SEHNR; CDR2 reads FQNEAQ (reference sequence). V lost 6 bases to trimming and J lost 5 bases, with 7 bases between them. The CDR3 DNA reads TGTGCCAGCAGAACTTGGACCGGGGAGCTGTTTTTT. It encodes CASRTWTGELFF.

Notes on this clone: At one boundary the junction diverges from the germline segment, which might be a read error. The gene calls are TRBV20-1 and TRBJ2-1; 7 bases align to TRBD2. CDR3 length equals 10 residues. Germline CDR1 is DFQATT and CDR2 is SNEGSKA (reference sequence). The CDR3: CSASREEEIF. DNA of the CDR3: TGCAGTGCCTCCCGGGAGGAGGAAATCTTC.

The V gene is TRBV5-6, the J gene TRBJ1-1; D is unresolved. CDR1 SGHDT and CDR2 YYEEEE come from the germline V gene. Trimming removed 3 bases from V and 0 bases from J, with 12 bases in between. The CDR3 has 15 residues. In DNA form, the CDR3 reads TGTGCCAGCAGCTCGAGAGGGCTCCTGAACACTGAAGCTTTCTTT. Translated: CASSSRGLLNTEAFF.

The rearrangement uses TRBV19 and TRBJ1-5; TRBD1 might be the D (5 bases). Germline V gene lookup returns CDR1 LNHDA and CDR2 SQIVND (reference sequence). The CDR3 sequence is 16 residues long. Trimming took 4 bases from V and 0 from J, leaving 13 bases between them. Here the CDR3 reads CASSRSDRLSNQPQHF. CDR3 nucleotide sequence: TGTGCCAGTAGTAGGAGCGACAGACTTAGCAATCAGCCCCAGCATTTT.

The V gene is TRBV7-9, the J gene TRBJ1-4; unclear D gene. Germline V gene data show CDR1 as SEHNR and CDR2 as FQNEAQ (reference sequence). The CDR3 contains 12 residues. The V and J ends lost 5 bases and 8 bases respectively, with 9 bases between them. CDR3 in amino acids: CASSPSGEKLFF. The CDR3 DNA reads TGTGCCAGCAGCCCCAGCGGCGAAAAACTGTTTTTT.

This clone was detected only a few times. The V and J genes are TRBV6-4 and TRBJ1-6; the D is unclear. V lost 4 bases, J lost 8 bases, and 12 bases lay in between. The CDR3 has 14 amino acids. Germline values: CDR1 MRHNA, CDR2 SNTAGT. CDR3 DNA: TGTGCCAGCAGTGCAGGAGGGAGTGATTCACCCCTCCACTTT. This codes for CASSAGGSDSPLHF.